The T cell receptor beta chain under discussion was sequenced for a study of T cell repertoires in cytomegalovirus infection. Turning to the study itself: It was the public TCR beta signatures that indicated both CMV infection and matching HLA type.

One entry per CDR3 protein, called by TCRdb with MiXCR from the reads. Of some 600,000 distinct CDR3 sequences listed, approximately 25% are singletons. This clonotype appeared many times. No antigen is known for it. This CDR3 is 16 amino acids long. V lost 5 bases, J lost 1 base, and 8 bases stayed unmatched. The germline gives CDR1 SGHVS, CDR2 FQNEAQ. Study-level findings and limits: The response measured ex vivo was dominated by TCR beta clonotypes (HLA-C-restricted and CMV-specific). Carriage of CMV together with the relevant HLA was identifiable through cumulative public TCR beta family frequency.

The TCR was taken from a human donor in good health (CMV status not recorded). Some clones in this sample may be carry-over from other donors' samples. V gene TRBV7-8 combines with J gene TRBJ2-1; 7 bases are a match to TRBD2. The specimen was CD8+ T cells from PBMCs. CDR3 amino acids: CASSPLRAGSYNEQFF. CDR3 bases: TGTGCCAGCAGCCCGTTACGAGCGGGGTCCTACAATGAGCAGTTCTTC.